One and the same sample provided the 7 T cell receptor beta chains below, sequenced in a study of cytomegalovirus exposure and HLA in healthy donors. Vbeta (60) and Jbeta (13) primers were used in the PCR. Sequencing was performed with immunoSEQ multiplex PCR; in TCRdb, only in-frame clones are kept and a portion is missing. The table shows 150,000 to 200,000 clones, with approximately 76% occurring only once. The sequenced sample consisted of PBMCs. These receptors all come from a woman under 30 in good health and CMV-seropositive.

The chain is built from TRBV6-5 and TRBJ1-2, with D maybe TRBD1 (5 bases). Trimming cost V 5 bases and J 5 bases, with 12 bases left between them. Germline CDR1 and CDR2: MNHEY and SVGAGI. CDR3 length: 13 amino acids. The CDR3 DNA reads TGTGCCAGCAGTGTGTGGGACTCATATGGCTACACCTTC. Encoded protein: CASSVWDSYGYTF.

This clone showed up just once. The chain joins TRBV6-1 to TRBJ1-5; D is unresolved. This CDR3 is built from 14 residues. V was shortened by 7 bases and J by 3 bases, with 13 bases between the two germline ends. CDR1 and CDR2 from the germline V gene are MNHNS and SASEGT. The CDR3 nucleotides read TGTGCCAGCACATCATCGGTAGACAATCAGCCCCAGCATTTT. Its translation is CASTSSVDNQPQHF.

The count of this clone is one. The chain has TRBV6-1 and TRBJ1-2; 7 bases fit TRBD1. The trim removed 10 bases at V and 3 bases at J, leaving 5 bases unmatched. Germline assignment: CDR1 MNHNS and CDR2 SASEGT. The CDR3 runs 12 residues. The DNA for the CDR3 is TGTGCCATCTTTACAGGGGACTATGGCTACACCTTC. Translated, it gives CAIFTGDYGYTF.

This chain links TRBV7-6 with TRBJ2-3, with 12 positions matching TRBD1. The CDR3 has 17 amino acids. Germline V gene lookup returns CDR1 SGHVS and CDR2 FNYEAQ. The junction had 6 bases not matched to a gene; V was cut back by 1 base and J by 4 bases. The CDR3 DNA reads TGTGCCAGCAGCTTAGATTCGGGGGACAGGGGGCCAGATACGCAGTATTTT. It specifies CASSLDSGDRGPDTQYF.

This clone was observed a handful of times. This chain joins TRBV5-1 and TRBJ1-2; D call uncertain. The germline gives CDR1 SGHRS, CDR2 YFSETQ. The CDR3 covers 15 residues. V lost 0 bases to trimming and J lost 2 bases, with 11 bases between them. The CDR3 here is CASSLDLQLNYGYTF. The CDR3 DNA sequence: TGCGCCAGCAGCTTGGACCTGCAGTTAAACTATGGCTACACCTTC.

This rearrangement joins TRBV10-3 to TRBJ2-7; 9 bases line up with TRBD1. This CDR3 contains 14 residues. V shed 5 bases and J 6 bases; nucleotides not matched to a gene: 8. Germline V lookup: CDR1 ENHRY, CDR2 SYGVKD. CDR3: CAISPGQGISEQYF. CDR3 bases: TGTGCCATCAGTCCGGGACAGGGTATCTCCGAGCAGTACTTC.

The rearrangement joins TRBV15 to TRBJ1-4; no clear D. V shed 4 bases and J shed 17 bases, with 17 bases lying between them. This CDR3 comprises 12 residues. Per the germline V gene, CDR1 is LNHNV and CDR2 is YYDKDF (reference sequence). The CDR3 is CATSKTRGREFF. DNA of the CDR3: TGTGCCACCAGCAAAACTCGCGGGAGGGAATTTTTT.